The clone carrying this TCR beta chain was counted many times. This may arise from a read error, as a much more abundant clone is one base away. This entry comes from a study of T cells in Graves' hyperthyroidism and ophthalmopathy. TCR beta CDR3 region amplification was performed from RNA transcripts. Primed by the HTBI set, a first-round RT-PCR was run on the TCR CDR3. TCRdb analysed the multiplex PCR reads with MiXCR anew, one entry per CDR3 protein. The table records around 250,000 distinct CDR3 sequences, more than 12% of them present only once. Any patient presenting with uncontrolled infection, other autoimmune disease, pregnancy or lactation was left out. Trimming took 6 bases from V and 7 from J; bases not matched to a gene: 3. Germline V gene sequence: CDR1 MNHNS, CDR2 SASEGT. The CDR3 is 13 amino acids.

Sequenced input: blood. V usage is TRBV6-1 and J usage is TRBJ2-2, with 9 bases fitting TRBD2. This TCR was recovered from a woman in her thirties or forties with Graves' hyperthyroidism that later progressed to Graves' ophthalmopathy. CDR3 protein: CASRVLAGGELFF. The CDR3 DNA reads TGTGCCAGCAGGGTACTAGCGGGCGGGGAGCTGTTTTTT.